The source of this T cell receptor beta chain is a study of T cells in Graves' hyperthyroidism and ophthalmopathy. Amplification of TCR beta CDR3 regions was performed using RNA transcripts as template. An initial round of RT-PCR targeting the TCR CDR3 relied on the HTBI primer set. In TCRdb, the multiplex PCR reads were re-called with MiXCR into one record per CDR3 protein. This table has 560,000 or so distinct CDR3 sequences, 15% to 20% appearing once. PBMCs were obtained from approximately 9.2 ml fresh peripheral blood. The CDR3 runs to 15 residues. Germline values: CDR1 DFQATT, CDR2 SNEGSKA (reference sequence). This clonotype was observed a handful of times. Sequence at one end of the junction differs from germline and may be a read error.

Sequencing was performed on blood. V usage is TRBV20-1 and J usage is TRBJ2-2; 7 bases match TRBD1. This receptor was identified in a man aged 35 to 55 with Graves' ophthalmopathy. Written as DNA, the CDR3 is TGCAGTGCCAGAGTGAATGCAGGGGGCACCGGGGAGCTGTTTTTT. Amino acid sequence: CSARVNAGGTGELFF.